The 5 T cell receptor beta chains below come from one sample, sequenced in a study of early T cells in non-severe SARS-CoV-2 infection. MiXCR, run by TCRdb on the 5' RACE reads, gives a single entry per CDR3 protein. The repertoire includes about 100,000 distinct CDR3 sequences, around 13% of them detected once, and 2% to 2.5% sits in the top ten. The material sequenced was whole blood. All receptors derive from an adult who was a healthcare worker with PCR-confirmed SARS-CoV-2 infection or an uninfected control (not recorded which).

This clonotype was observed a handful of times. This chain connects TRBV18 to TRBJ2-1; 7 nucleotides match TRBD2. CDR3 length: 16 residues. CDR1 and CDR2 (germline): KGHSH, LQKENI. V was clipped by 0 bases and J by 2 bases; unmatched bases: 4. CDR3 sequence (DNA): TGTGCCAGCTCACCACCGGGCGGGGGAACCTACAATGAGCAGTTCTTC. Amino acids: CASSPPGGGTYNEQFF.

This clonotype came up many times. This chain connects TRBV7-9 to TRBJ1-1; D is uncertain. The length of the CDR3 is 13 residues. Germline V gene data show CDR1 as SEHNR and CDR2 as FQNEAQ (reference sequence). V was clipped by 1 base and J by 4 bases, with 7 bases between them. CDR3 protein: CASSLVGSTEAFF. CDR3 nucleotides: TGTGCCAGCAGCTTAGTGGGGAGCACTGAAGCTTTCTTT.

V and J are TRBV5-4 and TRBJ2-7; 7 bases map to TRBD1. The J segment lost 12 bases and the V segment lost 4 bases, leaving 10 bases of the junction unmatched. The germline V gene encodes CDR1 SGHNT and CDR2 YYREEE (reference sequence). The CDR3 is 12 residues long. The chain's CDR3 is CASSPDRVTWYF. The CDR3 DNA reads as TGTGCCAGCAGCCCAGACAGGGTAACGTGGTACTTC.

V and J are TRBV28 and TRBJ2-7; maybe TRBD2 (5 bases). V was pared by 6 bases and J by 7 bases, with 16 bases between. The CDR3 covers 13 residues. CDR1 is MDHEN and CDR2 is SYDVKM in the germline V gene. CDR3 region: CASRPRRRSEQYF. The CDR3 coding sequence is TGTGCCAGCAGACCCCGACGGAGGTCTGAGCAGTACTTC.

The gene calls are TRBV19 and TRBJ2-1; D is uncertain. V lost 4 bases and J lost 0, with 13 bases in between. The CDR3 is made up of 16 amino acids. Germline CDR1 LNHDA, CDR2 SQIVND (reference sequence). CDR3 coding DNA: TGTGCCAGTAGTACTCGGACGGCCAGCTCCTACAATGAGCAGTTCTTC. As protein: CASSTRTASSYNEQFF. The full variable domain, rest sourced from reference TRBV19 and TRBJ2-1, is DGGITQSPKYLFRKEGQNVTLSCEQNLNHDAMYWYRQDPGQGLRLIYYSQIVNDFQKGDIAEGYSVSREKKESFPLTVTSAQKNPTAFYLCASSTRTASSYNEQFFGPGTRLTVL.